The clone carrying this TCR beta chain was counted many times. Its cognate antigen is unknown. Unique molecular identifiers (one per individual cDNA molecule) were attached. TCRdb fed the 5' RACE reads into MiXCR, producing one record per CDR3 protein. The repertoire has over 25,000 distinct CDR3 sequences, around 6% of them found once; the top ten carry more than 4.5%. These data originate in a study of early T cells in non-severe SARS-CoV-2 infection. Study details: Bulk RNA from unsorted whole blood was sequenced; chains were unpaired.

Germline V gene lookup returns CDR1 LGHNA and CDR2 YSLEER. There are 14 residues in the CDR3. With 0 bases removed from V and 3 bases from J, the gap between germline ends came to 8 bases. Study-level results: There was a bias toward anti-spike CD8 responses in VDJdb matching, which missed private and CD4 specificities.

The receptor's source is an adult who was a healthcare worker with PCR-confirmed SARS-CoV-2 infection or an uninfected control (not recorded which). Sequenced material: whole blood. The genes are TRBV4-3 and TRBJ2-5; TRBD2 might be the D (6 bases). The CDR3 coding sequence is TGCGCCAGCAGCCAAGACGGAGGGGAAGAGACCCAGTACTTC. Translated, it gives CASSQDGGEETQYF.